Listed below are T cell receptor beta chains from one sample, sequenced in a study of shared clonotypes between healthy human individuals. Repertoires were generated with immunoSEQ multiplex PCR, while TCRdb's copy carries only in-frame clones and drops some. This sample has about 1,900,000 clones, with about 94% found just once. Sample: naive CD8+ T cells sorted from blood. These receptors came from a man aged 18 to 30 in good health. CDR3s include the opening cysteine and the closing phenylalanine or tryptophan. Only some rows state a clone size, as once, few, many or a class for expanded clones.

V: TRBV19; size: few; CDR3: CASVGSTDPNYGYTF
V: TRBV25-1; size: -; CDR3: CASRLQGWSEQYF
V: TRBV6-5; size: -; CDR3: CASAGLNFYEQYF
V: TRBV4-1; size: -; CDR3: CASSHSEDADEQFF
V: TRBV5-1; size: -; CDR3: CASSQGQGAGQEKLFF
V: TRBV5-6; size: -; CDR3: CASSFSLEGWNEQFF
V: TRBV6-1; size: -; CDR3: CASSEAWWDTQYF
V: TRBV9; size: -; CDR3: CASSVEGELSGANVLTF
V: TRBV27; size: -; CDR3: CASSITGRIYEQYF
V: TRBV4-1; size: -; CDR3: CASSQVQQDRWEGYTF